Listed below are T cell receptor beta chains from one sample, sequenced in a study of PD-L1 blockade in urothelial cancer. Method: immunoSEQ multiplex PCR; TCRdb's copy keeps in-frame clones and lacks some. Of 70,000 to 95,000 clones listed, approximately 88% were seen once; the top ten hold about 1%. This sample comprised PBMCs, obtained around atezolizumab (anti-PD-L1) treatment. Source of these receptors: a woman of 80 years or more with urothelial cancer. The CDR3 runs from the conserved cysteine through the conserved F or W. The D gene is left open where the match is weak. Not every row has a clone size; where given, it reads once, few, many or a size class.

TRBV18	-	TRBJ1-4	TRBD1	TGTGCCAGCTCACGGGACAGGGTAAATGAAAAACTGTTTTTT	CASSRDRVNEKLFF
TRBV28	-	TRBJ2-3	-	TGTGCCAGCAGTTTAGGGGGCTTCACAGATACGCAGTATTTT	CASSLGGFTDTQYF
TRBV27	-	TRBJ1-4	-	TGTGCCAGCAGTTGGGGGGGGGTTGCAACTAATGAAAAACTGTTTTTT	CASSWGGVATNEKLFF
TRBV6-6	-	TRBJ1-2	-	TGTGCCAGCAGGTTTCTTGGTGGGGCCGAGCTGTATGGCTACACCTTC	CASRFLGGAELYGYTF
TRBV5-6	-	TRBJ2-7	-	TGTGCCAGCACACGCCCACAGGCTGGCGAGCAGTACTTC	CASTRPQAGEQYF
TRBV7-9	-	TRBJ1-4	-	TGTGCCAGCAGCTGGACAGAGAATGAAAAACTGTTTTTT	CASSWTENEKLFF
TRBV7-2	few	TRBJ1-5	-	TGTGCCAGCAGCTTAAGCACTACCCACCCGCATTTT	CASSLSTTHPHF
TRBV2	-	TRBJ2-5	-	TGTGCCAGCAGTGAAGCGCTTGGCCGAGAGACCCAGTACTTC	CASSEALGRETQYF
TRBV19	-	TRBJ1-5	-	TGTGCCAGTAGTGCGGTGACAGTTGCCCCTCAGCCCCAGCATTTT	CASSAVTVAPQPQHF
TRBV27	-	TRBJ1-1	-	TGTGCCAGCAAGGGGGGGTCAAACACTGAAGCTTTCTTT	CASKGGSNTEAFF
TRBV28	-	TRBJ1-1	TRBD1	TGTGCCAGCAGTCTAAACAGGGGGCACACTGAAGCTTTCTTT	CASSLNRGHTEAFF
TRBV11-3	-	TRBJ2-1	TRBD2	TGTGCCAGCAGCTTAGTCTCGGGGGGATCCTACAATGAGCAGTTCTTC	CASSLVSGGSYNEQFF
TRBV2	-	TRBJ2-7	-	TGTGCCAGCAGCTCCATCGACAGATTTTCCTACGAGCAGTACTTC	CASSSIDRFSYEQYF
TRBV5-8	-	TRBJ2-1	-	TGTGCCAGCAGCCCGGACTGGATCTCCTACAATGAGCAGTTCTTC	CASSPDWISYNEQFF
TRBV13	once	TRBJ1-3	-	TGTGCCAGCAGCTCCAGGGGCTCGTTTGGAAACACCATATATTTT	CASSSRGSFGNTIYF
TRBV7-9	-	TRBJ2-5	-	TGTGCCAGCAGCTTAGGTCTGGAGACCCAGTACTTC	CASSLGLETQYF
TRBV18	few	TRBJ2-7	-	TGTGCCAGCTCAGCGCGGGGCGACGAGCAGTACTTC	CASSARGDEQYF
TRBV29-1	-	TRBJ2-1	TRBD2	TGCCCCTCCGTGGCTAGCGGATACCACTCCTACAATGAGCAGTTCTTC	CPSVASGYHSYNEQFF
TRBV25-1	few	TRBJ2-7	TRBD2	TGTGCCACAGCCACATGGGGGGAGGGCCGCGCGGACGAGCAGTACTTC	CATATWGEGRADEQYF
TRBV6-1	-	TRBJ1-1	-	TGTGCCAGCCGGCGGCAGGTAGGGGACTGGGAAGCTTTCTTT	CASRRQVGDWEAFF
TRBV10-3	-	TRBJ1-4	-	TGTGCCATCAGTGAGAGGCAGGGCGGAGAAAAACTGTTTTTT	CAISERQGGEKLFF
TRBV18	-	TRBJ1-1	-	TGTGCCAGCTCAATCAGGGTGATACGGGACACTGAAGCTTTCTTT	CASSIRVIRDTEAFF
TRBV28	-	TRBJ2-1	TRBD2	TGTGCCAGCAGACTACTAGCGGGAGAGCAGTTCTTC	CASRLLAGEQFF
TRBV27	-	TRBJ1-1	-	TGTGCCAGCAGTTTGAGGGCGGGGGCGAACACTGAAGCTTTCTTT	CASSLRAGANTEAFF
TRBV2	-	TRBJ1-1	-	TGTGCCAGCAAACGGACAAGGACTGAAGCTTTCTTT	CASKRTRTEAFF
TRBV7-9	-	TRBJ2-7	-	TGTGCCAGCAGCTTAGCGGGAGGCAGTTCCTACGAGCAGTACTTC	CASSLAGGSSYEQYF
TRBV9	-	TRBJ2-3	-	TGTGCCAGCAGCCGGGGAGTAGCGGACACAGATACGCAGTATTTT	CASSRGVADTDTQYF
TRBV27	few	TRBJ1-1	-	TGTGCCAGCAGTTTAGGGGGCATATCGAACACTGAAGCTTTCTTT	CASSLGGISNTEAFF
TRBV2	-	TRBJ2-3	-	TGTGCCAGCAGTGTTCTAGGATTCACAGATACGCAGTATTTT	CASSVLGFTDTQYF
TRBV5-4	-	TRBJ1-2	TRBD1	TGTGCCAGCAAGGCGACAGGGACCCAATACTATGGCTACACCTTC	CASKATGTQYYGYTF
TRBV30	-	TRBJ1-1	-	TGTGCCTGGAATGGACAAGGGAACACTGAAGCTTTCTTT	CAWNGQGNTEAFF
TRBV28	-	TRBJ2-7	TRBD2	TGTGCCAGCAGACCGGGGACTAGCGTATACTCCTACGAGCAGTACTTC	CASRPGTSVYSYEQYF
TRBV20-1	-	TRBJ2-1	-	TGCAGTGCCACCGAGGGGCGGGAACAGTTCTTC	CSATEGREQFF
TRBV11-2	-	TRBJ1-5	-	TGTGCCAGCAGCTGGGGCGGGGGCAATCAGCCCCAGCATTTT	CASSWGGGNQPQHF
TRBV5-1	-	TRBJ2-2	-	TGCGCCAGCAGCTTATCACCGGGGACCGGGGAGCTGTTTTTT	CASSLSPGTGELFF
TRBV19	-	TRBJ1-5	TRBD1	TGTGCCAGTAGTATTGGGGCAGGGGGCAGCAATCAGCCCCAGCATTTT	CASSIGAGGSNQPQHF
TRBV7-6	-	TRBJ1-3	TRBD1	TGTGCCAGCAGCTTCGGACAGGGAGGAAACACCATATATTTT	CASSFGQGGNTIYF
TRBV7-9	-	TRBJ1-1	-	TGTGCCAGCAGCTGGAGTCTGAAATCCGTGAACACTGAAGCTTTCTTT	CASSWSLKSVNTEAFF
TRBV19	-	TRBJ2-7	-	TGTGCTCTAAGGAGTTACGAGCAGTACTTC	CALRSYEQYF
TRBV9	-	TRBJ2-7	-	TGTGCCAGCAGTACAGGGTTCATCCACGAGCAGTACTTC	CASSTGFIHEQYF
TRBV27	few	TRBJ2-2	TRBD1	TGTGCCAGCCTCACGGCGACAGGGGTAGGGGAGCTGTTTTTT	CASLTATGVGELFF
TRBV19	-	TRBJ1-5	-	TGTGCCAGTAGTATGCCGGGAACCCTCGGGGCCCAGCATTTT	CASSMPGTLGAQHF
TRBV19	-	TRBJ1-1	TRBD1	TGTGCCAGTAGTTTTCAGGGGGTCGGGGCTGAAGCTTTCTTT	CASSFQGVGAEAFF
TRBV30	-	TRBJ1-5	-	TGTGCCTGGTCTGCAGGGCTAGATCAGCCCCAGCATTTT	CAWSAGLDQPQHF
TRBV19	-	TRBJ2-7	TRBD1	TGTGCCAGTAGTACCCGGACAGGAGGCTACGAGCAGTACTTC	CASSTRTGGYEQYF
TRBV19	-	TRBJ2-5	TRBD2	TGTGCCAGTACCATCCGCGGGGGACTAGCGAGAGAGACCCAGTACTTC	CASTIRGGLARETQYF
TRBV6-1	-	TRBJ2-5	-	TGTGCCAGCAGGGTCGCGGGGGCTTACGAGACCCAGTACTTC	CASRVAGAYETQYF
TRBV5-1	-	TRBJ2-3	-	TGCGCCAGCAGCTTGGAGGGACACCTAGCGGGCACAGATACGCAGTATTTT	CASSLEGHLAGTDTQYF
TRBV5-1	-	TRBJ2-2	TRBD2	TGCGCCAGCAGCTTGATGGCGGGAGGGGGAATCACCGGGGAGCTGTTTTTT	CASSLMAGGGITGELFF
TRBV18	-	TRBJ2-5	TRBD2	TGTGCCAGCTCACCATTAACTAGCGGAGAACAAGAGACCCAGTACTTC	CASSPLTSGEQETQYF
TRBV19	-	TRBJ1-5	-	TGTGCCAGTAGGGACAGAGAGAACAGTAATCAGCCCCAGCATTTT	CASRDRENSNQPQHF
TRBV7-8	-	TRBJ1-1	-	TGTGCCAGCAGCCGATCCGCGGGGAACACTGAAGCTTTCTTT	CASSRSAGNTEAFF
TRBV11-2	few	TRBJ2-3	TRBD1	TGTGCCAGCAGCCGACAGGGGTATACAGATACGCAGTATTTT	CASSRQGYTDTQYF
TRBV5-1	-	TRBJ2-1	TRBD1	TGCGCCAGCAGCAAACGGACAGGGGTAGGGACTTACAATGAGCAGTTCTTC	CASSKRTGVGTYNEQFF
TRBV19	-	TRBJ1-3	TRBD1	TGTGCCAGTAGTATCACAGGGGGAGGAAACACCATATATTTT	CASSITGGGNTIYF
TRBV28	-	TRBJ2-7	TRBD1	TGTGCCAGCAGTTTGCTAGGGGGACAGGGGGCTAGGGAGCAGTACTTC	CASSLLGGQGAREQYF
TRBV18	-	TRBJ1-1	-	TGTGCCAGCTCACCACTTGCACAGACTGAAGCTTTCTTT	CASSPLAQTEAFF
TRBV6-1	-	TRBJ2-1	TRBD2	TGTGCCAGCAGTCAAAATGCGGGAGGGCCGGGTGAGCAGTTCTTC	CASSQNAGGPGEQFF
TRBV9	-	TRBJ2-5	-	TGTGCCAGCAGCGTAGGTTGGAGGGGCTCAGAGACCCAGTACTTC	CASSVGWRGSETQYF
TRBV5-4	-	TRBJ1-5	-	TGTGCCAGCAGCCAAGACAATACGCAGCCCCAGCATTTT	CASSQDNTQPQHF